This note documents a single TCR beta chain sequence. Authors' data handling: How many nucleated cells were present was estimated from reference gene primer amplification. Measured with immunoSEQ multiplex PCR; TCRdb has only the in-frame clones, and not every one. V, J and clone size are those of that table, while D and trimming were read from the DNA. The sample includes around 120,000 clones, around 87% of them seen just once. CDR1 SNHLY and CDR2 FYNNEI come from the germline V gene. With V trimmed by 1 base and J by 2 bases, 2 bases remained unmatched. The CDR3 is 15 amino acids. This entry is derived from a study of blood T cell repertoires in COVID-19. Across the whole study: Spain, Italy and the United States supplied samples that represented acute and convalescent COVID-19. From T cells, B-cell-depleted T cells, or PBMCs came the material, which was cDNA or gDNA.

This sequence joins TRBV2 and TRBJ1-5; 7 bases are shared with TRBD1. Input material: peripheral blood. This clonotype was sampled from a woman in her sixties or seventies with acute or convalescent COVID-19. The CDR3 DNA follows: TGTGCCAGCAGTGAAGAGGGGGCGGGCAATCAGCCCCAGCATTTT. Translated, it gives CASSEEGAGNQPQHF.